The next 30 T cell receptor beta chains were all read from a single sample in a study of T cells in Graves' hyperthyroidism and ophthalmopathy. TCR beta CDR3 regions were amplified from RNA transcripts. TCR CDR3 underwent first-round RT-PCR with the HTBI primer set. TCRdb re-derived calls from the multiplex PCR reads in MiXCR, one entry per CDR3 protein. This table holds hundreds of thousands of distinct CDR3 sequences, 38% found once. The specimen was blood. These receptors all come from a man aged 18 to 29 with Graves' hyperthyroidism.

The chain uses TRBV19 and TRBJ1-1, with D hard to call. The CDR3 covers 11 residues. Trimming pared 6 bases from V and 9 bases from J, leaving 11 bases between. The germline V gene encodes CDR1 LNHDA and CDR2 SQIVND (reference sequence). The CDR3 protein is CASRRRTQAFF. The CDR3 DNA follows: TGTGCCAGTAGGCGTAGGACGCAAGCTTTCTTT.

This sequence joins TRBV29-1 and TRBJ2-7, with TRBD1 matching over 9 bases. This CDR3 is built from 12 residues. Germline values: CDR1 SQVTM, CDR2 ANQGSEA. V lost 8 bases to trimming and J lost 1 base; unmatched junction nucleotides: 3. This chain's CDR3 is CSYGQGSYEQYF. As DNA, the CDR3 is TGCAGCTACGGACAGGGGTCCTACGAGCAGTACTTC.

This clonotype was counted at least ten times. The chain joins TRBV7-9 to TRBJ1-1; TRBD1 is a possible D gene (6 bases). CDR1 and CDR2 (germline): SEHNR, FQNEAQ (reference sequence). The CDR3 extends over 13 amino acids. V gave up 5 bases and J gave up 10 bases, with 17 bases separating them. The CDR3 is CASSPEDRTLAFF. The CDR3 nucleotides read TGTGCCAGCAGCCCGGAGGACAGAACCCTAGCTTTCTTT.

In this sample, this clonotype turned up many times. In nucleotides, the CDR3 is TGTGCCAGTAGGGAAGATAACTATGGCTACACCTTC. Translated, it gives CASREDNYGYTF. V usage is TRBV19 and J usage is TRBJ1-2; no clear D gene. This CDR3 is built from 12 residues. Per germline, CDR1 LNHDA and CDR2 SQIVND (reference sequence). Trimming left V 6 bases short and J 1 base short, with 6 bases between.

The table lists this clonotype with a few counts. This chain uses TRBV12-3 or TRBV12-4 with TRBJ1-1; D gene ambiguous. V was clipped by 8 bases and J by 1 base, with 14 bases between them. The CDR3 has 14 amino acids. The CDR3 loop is CASGPPSENTEAFF. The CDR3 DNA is TGTGCCAGCGGACCTCCCTCGGAGAACACTGAAGCTTTCTTT.

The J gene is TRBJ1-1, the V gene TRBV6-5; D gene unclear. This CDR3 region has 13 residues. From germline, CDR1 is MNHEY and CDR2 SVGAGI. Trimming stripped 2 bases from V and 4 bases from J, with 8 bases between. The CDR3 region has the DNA TGTGCCAGCAGTTACAATTGGGGCACTGAAGCTTTCTTT. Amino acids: CASSYNWGTEAFF.

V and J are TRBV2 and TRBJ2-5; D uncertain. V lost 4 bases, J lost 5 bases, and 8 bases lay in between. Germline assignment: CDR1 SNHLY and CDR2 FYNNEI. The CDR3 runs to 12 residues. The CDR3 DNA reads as TGTGCCAGCAGTGGGTTAGTGGAGACCCAGTACTTC. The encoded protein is CASSGLVETQYF.

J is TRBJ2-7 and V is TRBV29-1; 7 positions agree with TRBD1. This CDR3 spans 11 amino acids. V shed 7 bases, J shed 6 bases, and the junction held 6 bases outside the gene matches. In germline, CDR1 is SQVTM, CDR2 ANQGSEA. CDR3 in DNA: TGCAGCGCTGGACAGGACGCCGAGCAGTACTTC. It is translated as CSAGQDAEQYF.

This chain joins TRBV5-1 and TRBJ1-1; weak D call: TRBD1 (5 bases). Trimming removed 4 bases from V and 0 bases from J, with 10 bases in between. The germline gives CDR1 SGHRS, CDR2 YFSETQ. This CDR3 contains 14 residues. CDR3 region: CASSRGWVNTEAFF. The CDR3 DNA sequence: TGCGCCAGCAGCCGGGGCTGGGTGAACACTGAAGCTTTCTTT.

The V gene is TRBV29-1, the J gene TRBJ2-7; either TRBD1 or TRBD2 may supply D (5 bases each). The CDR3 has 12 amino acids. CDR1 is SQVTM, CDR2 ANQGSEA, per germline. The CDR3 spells CSLAGTEYEQYF. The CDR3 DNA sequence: TGCAGTTTAGCCGGGACGGAATACGAGCAGTACTTC.

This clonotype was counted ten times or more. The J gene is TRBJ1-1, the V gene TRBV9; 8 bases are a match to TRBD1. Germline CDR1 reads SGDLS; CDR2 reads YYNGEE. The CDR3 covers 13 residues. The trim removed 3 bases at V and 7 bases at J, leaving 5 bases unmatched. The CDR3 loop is CASSDQGAGEAFF. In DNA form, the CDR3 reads TGTGCCAGCAGCGACCAGGGGGCAGGTGAAGCTTTCTTT.

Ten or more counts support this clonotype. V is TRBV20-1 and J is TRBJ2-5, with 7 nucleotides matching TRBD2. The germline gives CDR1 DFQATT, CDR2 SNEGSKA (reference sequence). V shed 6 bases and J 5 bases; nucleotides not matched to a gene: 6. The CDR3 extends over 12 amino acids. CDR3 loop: CSAPGTTETQYF. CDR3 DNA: TGCAGTGCCCCCGGGACTACGGAGACCCAGTACTTC.

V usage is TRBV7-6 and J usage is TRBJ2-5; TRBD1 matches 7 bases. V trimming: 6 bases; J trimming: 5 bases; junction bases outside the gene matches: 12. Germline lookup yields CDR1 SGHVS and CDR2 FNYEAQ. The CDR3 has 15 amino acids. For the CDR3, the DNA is TGTGCCAGCAGAGGACCCGGGACGACAGGGGAGACCCAGTACTTC. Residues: CASRGPGTTGETQYF.

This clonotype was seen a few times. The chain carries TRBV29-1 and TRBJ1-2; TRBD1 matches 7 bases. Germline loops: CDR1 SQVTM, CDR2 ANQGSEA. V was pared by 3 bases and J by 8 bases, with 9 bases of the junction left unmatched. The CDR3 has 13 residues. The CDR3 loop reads CSVDRGQGDGYTF. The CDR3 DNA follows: TGCAGCGTTGATAGGGGCCAGGGGGACGGCTACACCTTC.

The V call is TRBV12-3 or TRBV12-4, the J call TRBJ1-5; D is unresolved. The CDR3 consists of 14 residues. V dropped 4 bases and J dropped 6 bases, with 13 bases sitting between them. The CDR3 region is CASSSLGGTQPQHF. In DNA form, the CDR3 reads TGTGCCAGCAGTTCCCTCGGAGGAACTCAGCCCCAGCATTTT.

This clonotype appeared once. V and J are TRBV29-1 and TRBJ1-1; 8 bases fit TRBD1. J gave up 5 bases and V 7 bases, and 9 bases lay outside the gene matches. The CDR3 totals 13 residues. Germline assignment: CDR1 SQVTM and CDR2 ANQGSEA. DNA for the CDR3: TGCAGCGCATATGAAACAGGGGGAACTGAAGCTTTCTTT. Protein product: CSAYETGGTEAFF.

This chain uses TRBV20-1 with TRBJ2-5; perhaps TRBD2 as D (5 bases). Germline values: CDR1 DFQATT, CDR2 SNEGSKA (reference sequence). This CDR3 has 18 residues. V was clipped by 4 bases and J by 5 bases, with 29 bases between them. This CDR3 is CSAIKGAETHRGVETQYF. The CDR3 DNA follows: TGCAGTGCTATAAAGGGCGCCGAGACCCACCGGGGAGTGGAGACCCAGTACTTC.

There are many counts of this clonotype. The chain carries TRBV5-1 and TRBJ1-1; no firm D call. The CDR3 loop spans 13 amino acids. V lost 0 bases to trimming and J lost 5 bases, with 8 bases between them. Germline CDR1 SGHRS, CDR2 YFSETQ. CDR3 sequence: CASSLERVTEAFF. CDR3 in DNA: TGCGCCAGCAGCTTGGAACGGGTGACTGAAGCTTTCTTT. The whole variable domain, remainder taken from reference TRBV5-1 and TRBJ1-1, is KAGVTQTPRYLIKTRGQQVTLSCSPISGHRSVSWYQQTPGQGLQFLFEYFSETQRNKGNFPGRFSGRQFSNSRSEMNVSTLELGDSALYLCASSLERVTEAFFGQGTRLTVV.

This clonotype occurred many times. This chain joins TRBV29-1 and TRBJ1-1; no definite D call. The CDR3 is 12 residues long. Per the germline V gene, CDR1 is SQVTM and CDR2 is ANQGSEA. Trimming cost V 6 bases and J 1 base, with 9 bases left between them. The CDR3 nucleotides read TGCAGCGTGGGATTTCGGAACACTGAAGCTTTCTTT. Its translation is CSVGFRNTEAFF.

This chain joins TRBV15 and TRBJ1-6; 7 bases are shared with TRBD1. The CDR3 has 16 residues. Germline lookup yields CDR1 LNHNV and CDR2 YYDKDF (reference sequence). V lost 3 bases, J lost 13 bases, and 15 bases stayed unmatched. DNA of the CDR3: TGTGCCACCAGCAGCCAGACAGGGACGGCCGAATTCCCCCTCCACTTT. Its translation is CATSSQTGTAEFPLHF.

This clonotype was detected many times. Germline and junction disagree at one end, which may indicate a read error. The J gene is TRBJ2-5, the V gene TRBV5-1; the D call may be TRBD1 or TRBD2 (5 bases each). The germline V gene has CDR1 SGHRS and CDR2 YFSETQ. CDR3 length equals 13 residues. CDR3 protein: CASSLGTQETQYF. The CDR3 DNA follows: TGTGCCAGCAGCCTAGGGACCCAAGAGACCCAGTACTTC. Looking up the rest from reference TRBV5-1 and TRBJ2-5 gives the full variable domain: KAGVTQTPRYLIKTRGQQVTLSCSPISGHRSVSWYQQTPGQGLQFLFEYFSETQRNKGNFPGRFSGRQFSNSRSEMNVSTLELGDSALYLCASSLGTQETQYFGPGTRLLVL.

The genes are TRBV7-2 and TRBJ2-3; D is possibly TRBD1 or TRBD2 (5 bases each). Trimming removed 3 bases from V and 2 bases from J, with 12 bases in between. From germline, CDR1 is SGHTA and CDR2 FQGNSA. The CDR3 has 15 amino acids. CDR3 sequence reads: CASSFVGTSTDTQYF. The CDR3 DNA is TGTGCCAGCAGCTTCGTCGGGACGTCCACAGATACGCAGTATTTT.

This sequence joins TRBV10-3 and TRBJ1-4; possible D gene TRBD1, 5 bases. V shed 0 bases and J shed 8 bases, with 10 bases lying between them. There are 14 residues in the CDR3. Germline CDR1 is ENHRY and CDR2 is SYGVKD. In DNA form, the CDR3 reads TGTGCCATCAGTGAGTCAAAGGGGCGAGAAAAACTGTTTTTT. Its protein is CAISESKGREKLFF.

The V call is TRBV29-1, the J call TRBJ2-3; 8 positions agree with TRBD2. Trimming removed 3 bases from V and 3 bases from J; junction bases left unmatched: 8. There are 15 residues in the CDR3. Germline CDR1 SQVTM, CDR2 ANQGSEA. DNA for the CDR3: TGCAGCGTTGAGGGGGGTAGCGGGGCAACAGATACGCAGTATTTT. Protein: CSVEGGSGATDTQYF.

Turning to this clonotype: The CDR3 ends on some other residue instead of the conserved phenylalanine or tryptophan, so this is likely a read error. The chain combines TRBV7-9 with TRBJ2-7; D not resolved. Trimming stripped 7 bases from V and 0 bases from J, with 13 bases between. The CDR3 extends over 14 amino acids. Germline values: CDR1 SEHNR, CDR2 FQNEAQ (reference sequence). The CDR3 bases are TGTGCCAGCACCCCGGAGTGGAGCTCCTACGAGCAGTACCTC. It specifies CASTPEWSSYEQYL.

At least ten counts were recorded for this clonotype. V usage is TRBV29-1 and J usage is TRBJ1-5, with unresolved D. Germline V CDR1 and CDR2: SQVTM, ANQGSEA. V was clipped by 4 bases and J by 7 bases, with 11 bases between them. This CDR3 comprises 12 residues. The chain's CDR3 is CSVGLLGQPQHF. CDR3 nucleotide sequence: TGCAGCGTTGGACTGTTAGGGCAGCCCCAGCATTTT.

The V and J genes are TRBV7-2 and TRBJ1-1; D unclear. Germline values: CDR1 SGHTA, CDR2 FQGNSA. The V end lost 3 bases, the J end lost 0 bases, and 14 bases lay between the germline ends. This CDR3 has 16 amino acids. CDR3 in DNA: TGTGCCAGCAGCTTTGGACTTGGTCTAATGAACACTGAAGCTTTCTTT. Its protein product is CASSFGLGLMNTEAFF.

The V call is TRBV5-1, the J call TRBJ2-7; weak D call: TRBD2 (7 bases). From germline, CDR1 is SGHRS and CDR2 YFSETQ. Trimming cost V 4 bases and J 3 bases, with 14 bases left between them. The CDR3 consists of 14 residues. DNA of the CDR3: TGCGCCAGCAGCGGGGGGGGCGCAAACTACGAGCAGTACTTC. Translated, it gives CASSGGGANYEQYF.

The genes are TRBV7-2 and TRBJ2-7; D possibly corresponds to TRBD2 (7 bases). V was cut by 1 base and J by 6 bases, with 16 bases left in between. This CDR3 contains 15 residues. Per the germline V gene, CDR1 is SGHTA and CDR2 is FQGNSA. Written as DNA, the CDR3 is TGTGCCAGCAGCTTAGGGGGGGGGGCCGTCGGCGAGCAGTACTTC. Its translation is CASSLGGGAVGEQYF.

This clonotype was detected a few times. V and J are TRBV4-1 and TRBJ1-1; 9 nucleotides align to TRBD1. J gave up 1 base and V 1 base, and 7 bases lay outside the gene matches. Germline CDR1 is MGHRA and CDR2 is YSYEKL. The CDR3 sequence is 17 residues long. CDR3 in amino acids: CASSQVDRGESNTEAFF. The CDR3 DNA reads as TGCGCCAGCAGCCAAGTTGACAGGGGGGAGTCGAACACTGAAGCTTTCTTT.